Listed here are 25 T cell receptor beta chains from one sample, sequenced in a study of T cells in narcolepsy. This table comes from immunoSEQ multiplex PCR, and its TCRdb copy is limited to in-frame clones, with some not included. The sample contains about 30,000 clones, roughly four fifths of which appear only once. Sequenced material: CD45RA- memory CD4+ T cells from PBMCs. The receptors come from a human donor with narcolepsy.

The J gene is TRBJ1-4, the V gene TRBV28; TRBD1 is a possible D gene (5 bases). This CDR3 is built from 16 residues. V lost 3 bases and J lost 4, with 15 bases in between. CDR1 MDHEN and CDR2 SYDVKM come from the germline V gene. Here the CDR3 DNA reads TGTGCCAGCAGTTTGAGGCACCAGGGCAATAATGAAAAACTGTTTTTT. Translating it yields CASSLRHQGNNEKLFF.

The V call is TRBV10-3, the J call TRBJ1-1; unclear D gene. Trimming removed 10 bases at V and 1 base at J, with 13 bases between. Germline CDR1 ENHRY, CDR2 SYGVKD. This CDR3 is 13 amino acids long. The CDR3 region has the DNA TGTGCCAACGGTAAAGGAGAGAACACTGAAGCTTTCTTT. Amino acid sequence: CANGKGENTEAFF.

The chain uses TRBV2 and TRBJ2-2; TRBD2 aligns across 7 bases. Per germline, CDR1 SNHLY and CDR2 FYNNEI. This CDR3 has 17 residues. V lost 4 bases, J lost 0 bases, and 8 bases stayed unmatched. CDR3 region: CASSGGTGLPNTGELFF. The CDR3 region has the DNA TGTGCCAGCAGTGGAGGCACGGGACTACCGAACACCGGGGAGCTGTTTTTT.

The rearrangement joins TRBV30 to TRBJ1-2, with D perhaps matching TRBD1 (6 bases). The CDR3 totals 10 residues. Trimming took off 8 bases at V and 8 bases at J, with 12 bases between the two ends. Germline CDR1 GTSNPN, CDR2 SVGIG (reference sequence). This chain's CDR3 is CAGYRAGYTF. CDR3 bases: TGTGCCGGTTACAGGGCGGGCTACACCTTC.

V is TRBV2 and J is TRBJ1-2; TRBD1 matches at 8 bases. J was trimmed by 6 bases and V by 9 bases; bases with no gene match: 3. CDR1 and CDR2 (germline): SNHLY, FYNNEI. The CDR3 is 11 amino acids. In nucleotides, the CDR3 is TGTGCCAGACAGGGGGGAAATGGCTACACCTTC. Amino acid sequence: CARQGGNGYTF.

The genes are TRBV5-4 and TRBJ2-3, with TRBD2 as a possible D gene (5 bases). The CDR3 covers 15 residues. The ends were cut back, 4 bases at V and 2 bases at J, with 14 bases in the middle. Germline V gene data show CDR1 as SGHNT and CDR2 as YYREEE (reference sequence). As DNA, the CDR3 is TGTGCCAGCAGCCCGGGGTCGTTTGCCACAGATACGCAGTATTTT. It encodes CASSPGSFATDTQYF.

This clone showed up just once. The chain links TRBV28 to TRBJ2-7; D uncertain. The CDR3 is 14 amino acids. Looked up from germline, CDR1 is MDHEN and CDR2 is SYDVKM. Trimming took 6 bases from V and 8 from J, leaving 20 bases between them. CDR3 amino acids: CASSRNSSPTKQYF. DNA of the CDR3: TGTGCCAGCAGCCGTAACTCCTCCCCGACGAAGCAGTACTTC.

V and J are TRBV2 and TRBJ1-5, with TRBD1 as a possible D gene (5 bases). V was trimmed by 6 bases and J by 9 bases, leaving 15 bases between them. The CDR3 spans 13 residues. Germline V gene data show CDR1 as SNHLY and CDR2 as FYNNEI. The CDR3 DNA reads TGTGCCAGCAGGGGGGGGGATCAAGGGCCCCAGCATTTT. Translation gives CASRGGDQGPQHF.

A single count supports this clone. This sequence joins TRBV6-6 and TRBJ1-6, with D perhaps matching TRBD1 (6 bases). Germline-derived CDR1 and CDR2 are MNHNY and SVGAGI (reference sequence). CDR3 length equals 14 residues. The ends were cut back, 6 bases at V and 6 bases at J, with 12 bases in the middle. The CDR3 nucleotides read TGTGCCAGCAGGGCAGGGGTCATTAATTCACCCCTCCACTTT. This codes for CASRAGVINSPLHF.

A few counts support this clone. This chain uses TRBV5-1 with TRBJ2-2, with D possibly matching TRBD1 (6 bases). The V gene's germline CDR1 is SGHRS and CDR2 YFSETQ. V was cut by 2 bases and J by 4 bases, with 12 bases left in between. The CDR3 covers 15 residues. The CDR3 reads CASSFQGFGTGELFF. DNA of the CDR3: TGCGCCAGCAGCTTTCAGGGGTTTGGCACCGGGGAGCTGTTTTTT.

This chain connects TRBV7-9 to TRBJ1-1; D is unresolved. The germline gives CDR1 SEHNR, CDR2 FQNEAQ (reference sequence). The CDR3 loop spans 15 amino acids. Trimming took off 1 base at V and 1 base at J, with 10 bases between the two ends. CDR3: CASSLGQMENTEAFF. For the CDR3, the DNA is TGTGCCAGCAGCTTAGGACAAATGGAGAACACTGAAGCTTTCTTT.

V usage is TRBV28 and J usage is TRBJ2-3; maybe TRBD2 (5 bases). V was clipped by 10 bases and J by 6 bases, with 14 bases between them. CDR3 size: 12 residues. Germline CDR1 is MDHEN and CDR2 is SYDVKM. The CDR3 is CATLASRDTQYF. As DNA, the CDR3 is TGTGCCACCCTAGCTAGCCGGGATACGCAGTATTTT.

V gene TRBV6-1 combines with J gene TRBJ2-7, with unresolved D. Trimming took 0 bases from V and 3 from J, leaving 0 bases between them. The germline V gene has CDR1 MNHNS and CDR2 SASEGT. This CDR3 region has 11 residues. The CDR3 bases are TGTGCCAGCAGTGAAGCCTACGAGCAGTACTTC. Translating gives CASSEAYEQYF.

The V gene is TRBV6-6, the J gene TRBJ2-3; a possible D gene is TRBD2 (5 bases). V was clipped by 0 bases and J by 5 bases, with 6 bases between them. The CDR3 has 13 residues. CDR1 is MNHNY, CDR2 SVGAGI, per germline (reference sequence). The chain's CDR3 is CASSYSRGDTQYF. The DNA for the CDR3 is TGTGCCAGCAGTTACTCACGGGGAGATACGCAGTATTTT.

The J gene is TRBJ2-7, the V gene TRBV9; 8 bases are shared with TRBD2. The CDR3 consists of 14 residues. CDR1 and CDR2 from the germline V gene are SGDLS and YYNGEE. The junction had 5 bases not matched to a gene; V was cut back by 1 base and J by 5 bases. The chain's CDR3 is CASSVSGRVHEQYF. Here the CDR3 DNA reads TGTGCCAGCAGCGTAAGCGGGAGAGTCCACGAGCAGTACTTC.

The rearrangement links TRBV7-6 to TRBJ1-3; D not certain. The CDR3 runs 14 residues. The V end lost 0 bases, the J end lost 1 base, and 4 bases lay between the germline ends. The germline V gene encodes CDR1 SGHVS and CDR2 FNYEAQ. CDR3 sequence: CASSLAGSGNTIYF. The CDR3, as DNA: TGTGCCAGCAGCTTAGCAGGATCTGGAAACACCATATATTTT.

CDR3 loop: CASSFIRGVTEAFF. For the CDR3, the DNA is TGTGCCAGCAGCTTCATCCGAGGGGTCACTGAAGCTTTCTTT. The chain uses TRBV7-2 and TRBJ1-1; maybe TRBD1 (5 bases). Germline V gene data show CDR1 as SGHTA and CDR2 as FQGNSA. The CDR3 length is 14 residues. Trimming cost V 3 bases and J 4 bases, with 12 bases left between them.

This clone showed up just a few times. The rearrangement joins TRBV28 to TRBJ2-2, with a tentative D call TRBD2 (6 bases). The germline V gene encodes CDR1 MDHEN and CDR2 SYDVKM. The CDR3 consists of 14 residues. With 5 bases removed from V and 9 bases from J, the gap between germline ends came to 16 bases. The CDR3 reads CASSPSGQGRELFF. DNA of the CDR3: TGTGCCAGCAGTCCCAGCGGGCAGGGTAGGGAGCTGTTTTTT.

The rearrangement uses TRBV9 and TRBJ2-5; the match to TRBD2 covers 11 bases. CDR3 length: 15 amino acids. Looked up from germline, CDR1 is SGDLS and CDR2 is YYNGEE. V lost 6 bases, J lost 1 base, and 5 bases stayed unmatched. CDR3 protein: CASTRLAGRQETQYF. The CDR3 DNA reads as TGTGCCAGCACCCGACTAGCGGGGCGCCAAGAGACCCAGTACTTC.

The chain is built from TRBV11-2 and TRBJ2-2; D perhaps matches TRBD1 (6 bases). The CDR3 is made up of 17 amino acids. CDR1 is SGHAT, CDR2 FQNNGV, per germline. With 3 bases removed from V and 1 base from J, the gap between germline ends came to 15 bases. The CDR3 reads CASSLGALRGNTGELFF. CDR3 DNA: TGTGCCAGCAGCTTGGGGGCGCTGAGGGGGAACACCGGGGAGCTGTTTTTT.

The chain is built from TRBV5-6 and TRBJ1-1; no firm D call. The CDR3 extends over 16 amino acids. Trimming cost V 0 bases and J 1 base, with 13 bases left between them. Germline V gene lookup returns CDR1 SGHDT and CDR2 YYEEEE. CDR3 DNA: TGTGCCAGCAGCTTGGCCAGGACGGAAAGGAACACTGAAGCTTTCTTT. Protein sequence: CASSLARTERNTEAFF.

V gene TRBV15 combines with J gene TRBJ1-5; the match to TRBD1 covers 7 bases. Trimming removed 0 bases from V and 6 bases from J; junction bases left unmatched: 11. This CDR3 has 17 amino acids. In germline, CDR1 is LNHNV, CDR2 YYDKDF (reference sequence). The CDR3 loop reads CATSRDESGGRGQPQHF. The CDR3 DNA reads TGTGCCACCAGCAGAGATGAGTCAGGGGGAAGGGGTCAGCCCCAGCATTTT.

J is TRBJ1-4 and V is TRBV10-3; D perhaps matches TRBD1 (5 bases). This CDR3 has 14 residues. Trimming took off 5 bases at V and 4 bases at J, with 11 bases between the two ends. Germline values: CDR1 ENHRY, CDR2 SYGVKD. CDR3 nucleotide sequence: TGTGCCATCAGTCCGGGACTGAGTAATGAAAAACTGTTTTTT. It encodes CAISPGLSNEKLFF.

The chain couples TRBV30 to TRBJ1-4; 8 bases map to TRBD1. Looked up from germline, CDR1 is GTSNPN and CDR2 is SVGIG (reference sequence). The CDR3 spans 16 residues. J gave up 3 bases and V 2 bases, and 8 bases lay outside the gene matches. The CDR3 protein is CAWSYSKTGANEKLFF. CDR3 coding DNA: TGTGCCTGGAGTTACTCCAAGACAGGGGCTAATGAAAAACTGTTTTTT.

This clone has only a few counts. The chain is built from TRBV30 and TRBJ2-6; the match to TRBD1 covers 9 bases. The V and J ends lost 5 bases and 4 bases, in that order; junction bases with no gene match: 9. Germline-derived CDR1 and CDR2 are GTSNPN and SVGIG (reference sequence). The CDR3 is made up of 16 amino acids. CDR3 bases: TGTGCCTGGGGACGCGACAGGGGGGCCGGGGCCAACGTCCTGACTTTC. It translates to CAWGRDRGAGANVLTF.